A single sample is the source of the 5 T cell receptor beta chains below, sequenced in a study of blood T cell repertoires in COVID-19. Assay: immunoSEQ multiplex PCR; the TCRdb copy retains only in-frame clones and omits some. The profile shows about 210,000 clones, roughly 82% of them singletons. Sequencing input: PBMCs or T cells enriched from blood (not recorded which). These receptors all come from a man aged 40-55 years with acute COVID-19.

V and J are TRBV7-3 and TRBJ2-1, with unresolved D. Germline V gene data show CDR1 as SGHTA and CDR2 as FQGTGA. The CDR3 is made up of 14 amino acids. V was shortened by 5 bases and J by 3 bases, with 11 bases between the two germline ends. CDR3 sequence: CASSPLSGYNEQFF. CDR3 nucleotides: TGTGCCAGCAGCCCCCTCTCAGGCTACAATGAGCAGTTCTTC.

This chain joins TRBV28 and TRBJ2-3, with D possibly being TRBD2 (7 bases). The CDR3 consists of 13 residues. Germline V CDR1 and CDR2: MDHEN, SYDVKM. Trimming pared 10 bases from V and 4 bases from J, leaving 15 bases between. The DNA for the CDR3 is TGTGCCACGACTGGGGGGGCCCCAGATACGCAGTATTTT. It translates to CATTGGAPDTQYF.

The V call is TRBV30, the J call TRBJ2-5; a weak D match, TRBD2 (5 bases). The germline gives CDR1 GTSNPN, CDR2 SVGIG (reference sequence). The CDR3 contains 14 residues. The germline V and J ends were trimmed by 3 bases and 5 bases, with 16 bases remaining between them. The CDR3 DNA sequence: TGTGCCTGGAGAAAGACGGGATTCGTGGAGACCCAGTACTTC. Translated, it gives CAWRKTGFVETQYF.

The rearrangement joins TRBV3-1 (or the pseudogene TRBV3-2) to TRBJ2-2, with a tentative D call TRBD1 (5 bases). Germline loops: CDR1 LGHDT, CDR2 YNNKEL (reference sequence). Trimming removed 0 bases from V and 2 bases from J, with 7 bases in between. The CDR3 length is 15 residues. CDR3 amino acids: CASSQEGANTGELFF. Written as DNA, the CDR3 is TGTGCCAGCAGCCAAGAAGGGGCCAACACCGGGGAGCTGTTTTTT.

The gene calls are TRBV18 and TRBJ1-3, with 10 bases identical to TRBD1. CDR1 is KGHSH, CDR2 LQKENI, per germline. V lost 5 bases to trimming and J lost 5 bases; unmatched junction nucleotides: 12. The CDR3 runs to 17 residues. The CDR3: CASSGTGDKSSRNTIYF. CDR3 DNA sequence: TGTGCCAGCTCAGGGACAGGGGACAAATCTTCGAGAAACACCATATATTTT.